A single sample is the source of the 23 T cell receptor beta chains below, sequenced in a study of cytomegalovirus exposure and HLA in healthy donors. A multiplex PCR was run with 60 Vbeta primers and 13 Jbeta primers. This table comes from immunoSEQ multiplex PCR, and its TCRdb copy is limited to in-frame clones, with some not included. Of over 100,000 clones in the sample, approximately 70% were seen once. The material sequenced was PBMCs. These receptors came from a man aged 25-45 years in good health and CMV-seropositive.

J is TRBJ2-1 and V is TRBV7-3, with TRBD1 matching over 8 bases. The germline V gene encodes CDR1 SGHTA and CDR2 FQGTGA. Losses at the gene ends were 2 bases for V and 7 bases for J; bases not matched to a gene: 10. The CDR3 is 16 residues long. The CDR3 nucleotides are TGTGCCAGCAGCTTAGTCGCAGGGGGCGTAGGAAATGAGCAGTTCTTC. Its translation: CASSLVAGGVGNEQFF.

This rearrangement joins TRBV5-1 to TRBJ2-5, with a weak D call TRBD2 (6 bases). The germline gives CDR1 SGHRS, CDR2 YFSETQ. This CDR3 contains 16 residues. Trimming removed 0 bases at V and 1 base at J, with 13 bases between. The CDR3 DNA is TGCGCCAGCAGCTTGGCAGTTCGGAGGGTCCAAGAGACCCAGTACTTC. It translates to CASSLAVRRVQETQYF. The full variable domain, its missing parts supplied by reference TRBV5-1 and TRBJ2-5, is KAGVTQTPRYLIKTRGQQVTLSCSPISGHRSVSWYQQTPGQGLQFLFEYFSETQRNKGNFPGRFSGRQFSNSRSEMNVSTLELGDSALYLCASSLAVRRVQETQYFGPGTRLLVL.

The V call is TRBV29-1, the J call TRBJ2-5; D may be TRBD2 (5 bases). The ends were cut back, 5 bases at V and 2 bases at J, with 9 bases in the middle. This CDR3 has 12 amino acids. The V gene's germline CDR1 is SQVTM and CDR2 ANQGSEA. The CDR3 here is CSVSDFQETQYF. In nucleotides, the CDR3 is TGCAGCGTTTCGGACTTTCAAGAGACCCAGTACTTC.

V is TRBV5-1 and J is TRBJ1-1; TRBD1 aligns across 12 bases. The CDR3 extends over 14 amino acids. The germline V gene has CDR1 SGHRS and CDR2 YFSETQ. Germline trimming cut 5 bases from V and 10 bases from J; bases unmatched to any gene: 9. CDR3 in amino acids: CASSSVPGQGAAFF. The CDR3, as DNA: TGCGCCAGCAGTTCTGTCCCGGGACAGGGGGCAGCTTTCTTT.

The chain carries TRBV11-2 and TRBJ1-1; 7 nucleotides agree with TRBD1. The V segment lost 7 bases and the J segment 0 bases; nucleotides outside the gene matches: 14. There are 17 residues in the CDR3. Germline CDR1 reads SGHAT; CDR2 reads FQNNGV. This chain's CDR3 is CASNPKPRDSLNTEAFF. Here the CDR3 DNA reads TGTGCCAGCAATCCTAAGCCCCGGGACAGCCTGAACACTGAAGCTTTCTTT.

V and J are TRBV27 and TRBJ1-6, with D unresolved. Germline loops: CDR1 MNHEY, CDR2 SMNVEV (reference sequence). Trimming removed 10 bases at V and 0 bases at J, with 7 bases between. This CDR3 is built from 13 residues. The CDR3, as DNA: TGTGCCACGGGGAGCTCCTATAATTCACCCCTCCACTTT. Its translation: CATGSSYNSPLHF.

This chain uses TRBV6-4 with TRBJ2-7, with TRBD2 identical over 7 bases. The CDR3 consists of 15 residues. The germline gives CDR1 MRHNA, CDR2 SNTAGT. V dropped 7 bases and J dropped 1; count of bases not matched to a gene: 10. CDR3 DNA sequence: TGTGCCAGCATTAGAGGCGGGGGACCTTCCTACGAGCAGTACTTC. It codes for CASIRGGGPSYEQYF.

This clone occurred once. The chain couples TRBV9 to TRBJ2-3; D is ambiguous. The V gene lost 2 bases and the J gene lost 2 bases, with 15 bases spanning the gap. The CDR3 loop spans 16 amino acids. Germline CDR1 is SGDLS and CDR2 is YYNGEE. The CDR3 nucleotides read TGTGCCAGCAGCGTGGGCTTAGGCCTCGACACAGATACGCAGTATTTT. It specifies CASSVGLGLDTDTQYF.

This clone has just a few counts. The chain carries TRBV6-1 and TRBJ2-7; no definite D call. This CDR3 is built from 11 residues. Trimming shortened V by 8 bases and J by 7 bases, and 12 bases separated the two germline ends. Germline V gene lookup returns CDR1 MNHNS and CDR2 SASEGT. CDR3 sequence reads: CASRGVEEQYV. CDR3 nucleotides: TGTGCCAGCCGCGGAGTCGAAGAGCAGTACGTC.

The chain links TRBV27 to TRBJ1-5; unclear D gene. Germline CDR1 reads MNHEY; CDR2 reads SMNVEV (reference sequence). The CDR3 runs 13 residues. The V and J ends lost 2 bases and 6 bases respectively, with 8 bases between them. In nucleotides, the CDR3 is TGTGCCAGCAGTTTAAAAACGGTTCAGCCCCAGCATTTT. Residues: CASSLKTVQPQHF.

This chain joins TRBV27 and TRBJ2-5; D is unresolved. The end of the DNA aligns better with TRBJ2-7, so the J call may be wrong. There are 14 residues in the CDR3. Germline CDR1 MNHEY, CDR2 SMNVEV (reference sequence). The DNA for the CDR3 is TGTGCCAGCAGTTTATCGATTTACTCCTACGAGCAGTACTTC. Its protein product is CASSLSIYSYEQYF.

This clone was counted only a few times. V usage is TRBV5-1 and J usage is TRBJ2-7, with 11 bases identical to TRBD2. The V gene's germline CDR1 is SGHRS and CDR2 YFSETQ. The CDR3 is 18 amino acids. J gave up 5 bases and V 0 bases, and 13 bases lay outside the gene matches. This CDR3 reads CASSLGLIAGGPGDEQYF. The CDR3 DNA is TGCGCCAGCAGCTTGGGCTTAATAGCGGGGGGGCCTGGCGACGAGCAGTACTTC. Combining the CDR3 with reference TRBV5-1 and TRBJ2-7 gives the whole variable domain KAGVTQTPRYLIKTRGQQVTLSCSPISGHRSVSWYQQTPGQGLQFLFEYFSETQRNKGNFPGRFSGRQFSNSRSEMNVSTLELGDSALYLCASSLGLIAGGPGDEQYFGPGTRLTVT.

The gene calls are TRBV11-3 and TRBJ2-3; 7 bases match TRBD1. The V gene's germline CDR1 is SGHNT and CDR2 YENEEA. Unmatched junction bases numbered 10, after V lost 3 bases and J lost 4 bases. The CDR3 is made up of 16 amino acids. The CDR3 here is CASSFVLQGISDTQYF. CDR3 DNA sequence: TGTGCCAGCAGCTTTGTTCTACAGGGGATCTCAGATACGCAGTATTTT.

This chain uses TRBV19 with TRBJ1-2; D gene unclear. The CDR3 sequence is 15 residues long. Germline V gene sequence: CDR1 LNHDA, CDR2 SQIVND (reference sequence). With 6 bases removed from V and 4 bases from J, the gap between germline ends came to 18 bases. This chain's CDR3 is CASSPEVVGRYGYTF. Written as DNA, the CDR3 is TGTGCCAGTAGCCCGGAGGTCGTAGGACGCTATGGCTACACCTTC.

The V call is TRBV7-3, the J call TRBJ2-2; D unresolved. CDR3 size: 12 residues. Trimming shortened V by 2 bases and J by 7 bases, and 5 bases separated the two germline ends. Germline V gene data show CDR1 as SGHTA and CDR2 as FQGTGA. The CDR3 DNA reads as TGTGCCAGCAGCTTAGAGGTCGGGGAGCTGTTTTTT. Translating gives CASSLEVGELFF.

The J gene is TRBJ1-5, the V gene TRBV9; D is perhaps TRBD1 (5 bases). Germline CDR1 reads SGDLS; CDR2 reads YYNGEE. The length of the CDR3 is 15 residues. V lost 0 bases and J lost 4, with 11 bases in between. The DNA of the CDR3 is TGTGCCAGCAGCGTAGGAGGGGAGGCGAATCAGCCCCAGCATTTT. Translating gives CASSVGGEANQPQHF.

In this sample, this clone turned up once. This chain joins TRBV5-4 and TRBJ2-2, with 8 bases fitting TRBD1. The CDR3 consists of 16 residues. J was trimmed by 1 base and V by 1 base; bases with no gene match: 3. Germline values: CDR1 SGHNT, CDR2 YYREEE (reference sequence). The CDR3 coding sequence is TGTGCCAGCAGCTTGCCAGGGGGCTTGAACACCGGGGAGCTGTTTTTT. Translating it yields CASSLPGGLNTGELFF.

This chain uses TRBV27 with TRBJ2-2; 8 bases map to TRBD1. With V trimmed by 5 bases and J by 6 bases, 2 bases remained unmatched. Germline V gene data show CDR1 as MNHEY and CDR2 as SMNVEV (reference sequence). The CDR3 is made up of 13 amino acids. CDR3 coding DNA: TGTGCCAGCAGTCAGACAGGGGCCGGGGAGCTGTTTTTT. Translated: CASSQTGAGELFF.

V and J are TRBV7-2 and TRBJ2-7, with 8 bases lining up with TRBD1. From germline, CDR1 is SGHTA and CDR2 FQGNSA. The CDR3 extends over 12 amino acids. Unmatched junction bases numbered 0, after V lost 6 bases and J lost 2 bases. The CDR3 protein is CASRTGAYEQYF. In nucleotides, the CDR3 is TGTGCCAGCAGGACAGGGGCCTACGAGCAGTACTTC.

The rearrangement links TRBV9 to TRBJ1-5; D is perhaps TRBD1 (5 bases). V lost 0 bases to trimming and J lost 5 bases, with 12 bases between them. This CDR3 comprises 15 residues. Germline V CDR1 and CDR2: SGDLS, YYNGEE. The chain's CDR3 is CASSVDGGLDQPQHF. Here the CDR3 DNA reads TGTGCCAGCAGCGTAGACGGGGGTCTAGATCAGCCCCAGCATTTT.

This clone was detected only a few times. The chain recombines TRBV19 with TRBJ1-2; tentatively, D is TRBD1 (5 bases). CDR3 length equals 15 residues. CDR1 LNHDA and CDR2 SQIVND come from the germline V gene (reference sequence). The V and J ends lost 5 bases and 2 bases respectively, with 15 bases between them. The CDR3 DNA reads TGTGCCAGTAGTCCTTTCGGAGGGGCCAACTATGGCTACACCTTC. Its translation: CASSPFGGANYGYTF.

A word on this clone: A read error may account for a junction end that differs from germline. J is TRBJ1-2 and V is TRBV29-1; D possibly corresponds to TRBD1 (6 bases). CDR3 size: 14 residues. Germline CDR1 reads SQVTM; CDR2 reads ANQGSEA. CDR3 amino acids: CSVEGGPTNYGYTF. The DNA for the CDR3 is TGCAGCGTGGAAGGGGGGCCGACTAACTATGGCTACACCTTC.

The V call is TRBV7-2, the J call TRBJ2-2, with D possibly being TRBD1 (5 bases). This CDR3 has 16 residues. Per germline, CDR1 SGHTA and CDR2 FQGNSA. V lost 2 bases and J lost 1, with 11 bases in between. The CDR3 is CASSLWATVNTGELFF. DNA of the CDR3: TGTGCCAGCAGCTTATGGGCGACAGTGAACACCGGGGAGCTGTTTTTT.